These T cell receptor beta chains were read from a single sample in a study of cytomegalovirus exposure and HLA in healthy donors. The protocol was immunoSEQ multiplex PCR, while the TCRdb copy is restricted to in-frame clones and leaves out a portion. Here the sample spans tens of thousands of clones, 70% to 85% being singletons. Specimen: PBMCs. The receptor set was obtained from a woman aged 45-60 years in good health and CMV-seronegative. CDR3s include the opening cysteine and the closing phenylalanine or tryptophan. D genes are given only for firm matches. Expanded clones are given a class, and other clones once, few, many or no size at all.

d_call j_call clone_size v_call cdr3_aa cdr3_nt
TRBD2 TRBJ2-7 - TRBV7-6 CASSLGPSGRIETYEQYF TGTGCCAGCAGCTTAGGGCCTAGCGGGAGAATAGAGACCTACGAGCAGTACTTC
TRBD2 TRBJ2-7 - TRBV5-4 CASSRTSDYEQYF TGTGCCAGCAGCCGGACTAGCGACTACGAGCAGTACTTC
- TRBJ2-7 once TRBV15 CATRDLEGGTYEQYF TGTGCCACCAGGGACCTCGAGGGGGGGACCTACGAGCAGTACTTC
- TRBJ2-3 few TRBV6-1 CASNKGEAGKETQYF TGTGCCAGCAACAAAGGGGAGGCAGGGAAAGAGACGCAGTATTTT
- TRBJ2-5 - TRBV6-6 CASSSIETQYF TGTGCCAGCAGTTCCATAGAGACCCAGTACTTC
- TRBJ1-6 - TRBV9 CASSVIGSGSPLHF TGTGCCAGCAGCGTAATAGGGTCGGGGTCACCCCTCCACTTT
TRBD2 TRBJ2-7 - TRBV9 CASSPETGLAGYEQYF TGTGCCAGCAGCCCAGAAACGGGACTAGCGGGTTACGAGCAGTACTTC
- TRBJ1-1 - TRBV28 CASSLSGNTEAFF TGTGCCAGCAGTTTGTCGGGAAACACTGAAGCTTTCTTT
- TRBJ2-3 - TRBV12-5 CASGLGRAADTQYF TGTGCTAGTGGTTTGGGGAGGGCCGCAGATACGCAGTATTTT
- TRBJ1-2 - TRBV5-1 CASSLERGYGYTF TGCGCCAGCAGCTTGGAACGAGGATATGGCTACACCTTC
TRBD1 TRBJ1-2 - TRBV7-9 CASSLSNRGNYGYTF TGTGCCAGCAGCTTAAGTAACAGGGGAAACTATGGCTACACCTTC